A single sample gave rise to the 2 T cell receptor beta chains below, sequenced in a study of PD-L1 blockade in urothelial cancer. TCRdb's table, derived via immunoSEQ multiplex PCR, lists solely in-frame clones and lacks some. The table has around 87,000 clones, around 78% seen once. Described time point: peripheral blood 6 weeks after treatment start. Sequencing was performed on PBMCs, taken around atezolizumab (anti-PD-L1) treatment. The source is a man aged 65 to 79 with urothelial cancer.

The V call is TRBV19, the J call TRBJ1-2, with D perhaps matching TRBD1 (6 bases). The CDR3 covers 14 residues. Germline values: CDR1 LNHDA, CDR2 SQIVND (reference sequence). V lost 4 bases and J 8 bases, leaving 17 bases between the germline ends. CDR3 coding DNA: TGTGCCAGTAGTACCAACAGGGAGAGCCCAGGCTACACCTTC. This sequence encodes CASSTNRESPGYTF.

V usage is TRBV5-6 and J usage is TRBJ2-7; weak D call: TRBD2 (5 bases). The CDR3 contains 13 residues. Germline assignment: CDR1 SGHDT and CDR2 YYEEEE. Trimming shortened V by 2 bases and J by 7 bases, and 13 bases separated the two germline ends. The chain's CDR3 is CASSFERVNEQYF. The CDR3 DNA reads TGTGCCAGCAGCTTTGAGAGGGTGAATGAGCAGTACTTC.